The rows below give T cell receptor beta chains drawn from one sample of a study of blood T cell repertoires in COVID-19. The protocol was immunoSEQ multiplex PCR, while the TCRdb copy is restricted to in-frame clones and leaves out a portion. The sample includes about 140,000 clones, around nine tenths seen only once; the top ten take around 5.4%. Sample: peripheral blood. The receptors come from a human donor in a cohort sampled during active COVID-19. The CDR3 runs from the conserved cysteine through the conserved F or W. The order of the fields is V gene, clone size, J gene, D gene, CDR3 DNA, CDR3 protein. The D gene is left open where the match is weak. Not all rows give a size; the values are once, few, many and, for expanded clones, a class.

V gene: TRBV5-6; clone size: .; J gene: TRBJ1-2; D gene: .; CDR3 DNA: TGTGCCAGCAGCTTGGTGGAAGGGGTTGGCTACACCTTC; CDR3 protein: CASSLVEGVGYTF
V gene: TRBV19; clone size: .; J gene: TRBJ1-2; D gene: TRBD1; CDR3 DNA: TGTGCCAGTAGTATAGATCCACCAGGGGGCTATGGCTACACCTTC; CDR3 protein: CASSIDPPGGYGYTF
V gene: TRBV6-1; clone size: .; J gene: TRBJ1-1; D gene: TRBD1; CDR3 DNA: TGTGCCAGCAGTGCCTCCTACCTTTTGACAGGGATAACGAACACTGAAGCTTTCTTT; CDR3 protein: CASSASYLLTGITNTEAFF
V gene: TRBV6-6; clone size: .; J gene: TRBJ1-2; D gene: TRBD1; CDR3 DNA: TGTGCCAGCAGTCGGACAGGGGGTGTTGGAACTAGAAGCTATGGCTACACCTTC; CDR3 protein: CASSRTGGVGTRSYGYTF
V gene: TRBV28; clone size: .; J gene: TRBJ2-7; D gene: TRBD2; CDR3 DNA: TGTGCCAGCAGTTTTCAGCGGGAGGGCTCGGACGAGCAGTACTTC; CDR3 protein: CASSFQREGSDEQYF
V gene: TRBV4-1; clone size: .; J gene: TRBJ2-4; D gene: .; CDR3 DNA: TGCGCCAGCAGCCAGACGGGACTTCGGTCCGGGTCCAAAAACATTCAGTACTTC; CDR3 protein: CASSQTGLRSGSKNIQYF
V gene: TRBV19; clone size: .; J gene: TRBJ2-7; D gene: TRBD1; CDR3 DNA: TGTGCCAGTAGGCCGACAGGGGGGTCCTACGAGCAGTACTTC; CDR3 protein: CASRPTGGSYEQYF
V gene: TRBV28; clone size: .; J gene: TRBJ1-3; D gene: TRBD1; CDR3 DNA: TGTGCCAGCAGTTTACAGGGGGCTGTTGGAAACACCATATATTTT; CDR3 protein: CASSLQGAVGNTIYF
V gene: TRBV5-4; clone size: .; J gene: TRBJ2-2; D gene: TRBD2; CDR3 DNA: TGTGCCAGCAGTGAGGGACTAGCGGGGGGACGGACCGGGGAGCTGTTTTTT; CDR3 protein: CASSEGLAGGRTGELFF
V gene: TRBV28; clone size: .; J gene: TRBJ1-6; D gene: .; CDR3 DNA: TGTGCCAGCACCTCCCCCGGGAAAGGTTATAATTCACCCCTCCACTTT; CDR3 protein: CASTSPGKGYNSPLHF
V gene: TRBV20-1; clone size: .; J gene: TRBJ2-7; D gene: .; CDR3 DNA: TGCAGTGCTAGTGGATCGGAGCACTACGAGCAGTACTTC; CDR3 protein: CSASGSEHYEQYF
V gene: TRBV19; clone size: .; J gene: TRBJ2-3; D gene: TRBD2; CDR3 DNA: TGTGCCAGTAGCCCGAGGAGACTAGCGGGAGGGGATACGCAGTATTTT; CDR3 protein: CASSPRRLAGGDTQYF
V gene: TRBV15; clone size: .; J gene: TRBJ2-3; D gene: .; CDR3 DNA: TGTGCCACCAGCAGAGCCGATCACTTGAGCCCCGAAACAGATACGCAGTATTTT; CDR3 protein: CATSRADHLSPETDTQYF
V gene: TRBV6-4; clone size: few; J gene: TRBJ1-1; D gene: .; CDR3 DNA: TGTGCCAGTAAGAAACAGGAGAACACTGAAGCTTTCTTT; CDR3 protein: CASKKQENTEAFF
V gene: TRBV27; clone size: .; J gene: TRBJ1-1; D gene: TRBD1; CDR3 DNA: TGTGCCAGCAGTGCGACAGGGGTGAACACTGAAGCTTTCTTT; CDR3 protein: CASSATGVNTEAFF
V gene: TRBV29-1; clone size: .; J gene: TRBJ2-3; D gene: .; CDR3 DNA: TGCAGCGTTTGGGGGGAAGGCGCAGATACGCAGTATTTT; CDR3 protein: CSVWGEGADTQYF
V gene: TRBV3-1/TRBV3-2; clone size: once; J gene: TRBJ1-1; D gene: .; CDR3 DNA: TGTGCCAGCAGCCAATTACACCAGAACACTGAAGCTTTCTTT; CDR3 protein: CASSQLHQNTEAFF
V gene: TRBV28; clone size: .; J gene: TRBJ1-4; D gene: TRBD1; CDR3 DNA: TGTGCCAGCAGTTTTTCGAGGGGGCTAGGTGAAAAACTGTTTTTT; CDR3 protein: CASSFSRGLGEKLFF
V gene: TRBV12-3/TRBV12-4; clone size: .; J gene: TRBJ2-5; D gene: .; CDR3 DNA: TGTGCCAGCAGTCAGGGACACCGAGAGACCCAGTACTTC; CDR3 protein: CASSQGHRETQYF
V gene: TRBV11-2; clone size: .; J gene: TRBJ2-3; D gene: TRBD1; CDR3 DNA: TGTGCCAGCAGCTTGAGGGGGCGCGTGACAGATACGCAGTATTTT; CDR3 protein: CASSLRGRVTDTQYF
V gene: TRBV6-1; clone size: .; J gene: TRBJ2-7; D gene: TRBD1; CDR3 DNA: TGTGCCAGCAGTGAACCATACAGGGGTTCCGAGCAGTACTTC; CDR3 protein: CASSEPYRGSEQYF
V gene: TRBV3-1/TRBV3-2; clone size: .; J gene: TRBJ2-1; D gene: .; CDR3 DNA: TGTGCCAGCAGCCAAGATCCGTTTCATGAGCAGTTCTTC; CDR3 protein: CASSQDPFHEQFF
V gene: TRBV9; clone size: once; J gene: TRBJ2-2; D gene: .; CDR3 DNA: TGTGCCAGCAGCTCACGACTAGTTGGCACCGGGGAGCTGTTTTTT; CDR3 protein: CASSSRLVGTGELFF
V gene: TRBV4-2; clone size: .; J gene: TRBJ1-1; D gene: .; CDR3 DNA: TGTGCCAGCAGGATCGACACAGGGCACACTGAAGCTTTCTTT; CDR3 protein: CASRIDTGHTEAFF
V gene: TRBV10-3; clone size: .; J gene: TRBJ2-7; D gene: .; CDR3 DNA: TGTGCCATCAGCTTCGGGGAAACCTACGAGCAGTACTTC; CDR3 protein: CAISFGETYEQYF
V gene: TRBV3-1/TRBV3-2; clone size: .; J gene: TRBJ1-3; D gene: .; CDR3 DNA: TGTGCCAGCAGCCCCTCCCCCTCTGGAAACACCATATATTTT; CDR3 protein: CASSPSPSGNTIYF